The 13 T cell receptor beta chains below all came from one sample that was sequenced in a study of cytomegalovirus exposure and HLA in healthy donors. The PCR made use of 60 Vbeta and 13 Jbeta primers. Assay used: immunoSEQ multiplex PCR; TCRdb lists only in-frame clones, some missing. The sample has roughly 200,000 clones; 80% are singletons. Sequenced: PBMCs. These receptors all stem from a boy between 10 and 17 years old in good health and CMV-seronegative.

The genes are TRBV19 and TRBJ1-2; D uncertain. CDR1 and CDR2 from the germline V gene are LNHDA and SQIVND (reference sequence). Deletions cut 0 bases from V and 6 bases from J, with 8 bases between. The CDR3 is 13 residues long. CDR3 DNA: TGTGCCAGTAGTATAGATACCCGGGATGGCTACACCTTC. Its translation: CASSIDTRDGYTF.

The CDR3 spells CSVALSNTEAFF. The CDR3 DNA is TGCAGCGTTGCTCTGTCGAACACTGAAGCTTTCTTT. This chain joins TRBV29-1 and TRBJ1-1; D is uncertain. The CDR3 extends over 12 amino acids. CDR1 is SQVTM, CDR2 ANQGSEA, per germline. V gave up 4 bases and J gave up 1 base, with 7 bases separating them.

V and J are TRBV15 and TRBJ2-7; 12 bases agree with TRBD2. The CDR3 has 15 amino acids. CDR1 and CDR2 from the germline V gene are LNHNV and YYDKDF (reference sequence). V gave up 5 bases and J gave up 0 bases; unmatched junction bases: 2. CDR3 in amino acids: CATSGGLAGSYEQYF. The CDR3 DNA reads TGTGCCACCAGCGGGGGACTAGCGGGCTCCTACGAGCAGTACTTC.

The CDR3 DNA follows: TGTGCCAGCAGCTTAGGGACACTTAGCAATCAGCCCCAGCATTTT. Residues: CASSLGTLSNQPQHF. The chain uses TRBV7-9 and TRBJ1-5; D perhaps matches TRBD1 (5 bases). V gave up 1 base and J gave up 0 bases, with 7 bases separating them. CDR1 and CDR2 (germline): SEHNR, FQNEAQ (reference sequence). The CDR3 loop spans 15 amino acids.

Comment on this clone: This specimen includes other DNA sequences encoding the same CDR3. V usage is TRBV6-1 and J usage is TRBJ1-1, with 7 bases matching TRBD1. The V gene end was trimmed by 2 bases and the J gene end by 6 bases; junction bases not matched to a gene: 9. The germline gives CDR1 MNHNS, CDR2 SASEGT. CDR3 length equals 15 residues. CDR3 residues: CASSEMTGWGAEAFF. The CDR3 bases are TGTGCCAGCAGTGAAATGACAGGGTGGGGCGCTGAAGCTTTCTTT.

This clone occurred once. The chain links TRBV27 to TRBJ2-5; 8 bases map to TRBD1. The germline V gene has CDR1 MNHEY and CDR2 SMNVEV (reference sequence). The CDR3 runs 15 residues. The V gene end was trimmed by 4 bases and the J gene end by 6 bases; junction bases not matched to a gene: 10. CDR3 in DNA: TGTGCCAGCAGTTCCGCAGGGGGCGGCGGAAAGACCCAGTACTTC. It encodes CASSSAGGGGKTQYF.

The J gene is TRBJ1-1, the V gene TRBV6-5, with D hard to call. Germline assignment: CDR1 MNHEY and CDR2 SVGAGI. Trimming stripped 2 bases from V and 0 bases from J, with 10 bases between. This CDR3 region has 15 residues. The CDR3 is CASSYEVDMNTEAFF. CDR3 DNA: TGTGCCAGCAGTTACGAAGTAGACATGAACACTGAAGCTTTCTTT.

The chain carries TRBV5-1 and TRBJ1-1; D is perhaps TRBD1 (6 bases). The ends were cut back, 4 bases at V and 7 bases at J, with 14 bases in the middle. This CDR3 is built from 13 residues. The germline CDR1 and CDR2 sequences are SGHRS and YFSETQ. CDR3 protein: CASSPGQPSEAFF. In DNA, the CDR3 is TGCGCCAGCAGCCCCGGACAGCCCAGTGAAGCTTTCTTT.

The CDR3 nucleotides read TGTGCCTCTCGGGGGGACAGGGGCAACTACGAGCAGTACTTC. Amino acid sequence: CASRGDRGNYEQYF. This rearrangement joins TRBV30 to TRBJ2-7; the match to TRBD1 covers 10 bases. The V segment lost 7 bases and the J segment 3 bases; nucleotides outside the gene matches: 9. Germline V gene lookup returns CDR1 GTSNPN and CDR2 SVGIG (reference sequence). CDR3 length: 14 residues.

The rearrangement joins TRBV5-8 to TRBJ2-3; 12 positions agree with TRBD2. From germline, CDR1 is SGHTS and CDR2 YDEGEE. The V segment lost 4 bases and the J segment 1 base; nucleotides outside the gene matches: 13. This CDR3 is 19 amino acids long. The CDR3 nucleotides read TGTGCCAGCAGCGACCCGGGTCTAGCGGGAGGGGCGGGCACAGATACGCAGTATTTT. The encoded protein is CASSDPGLAGGAGTDTQYF.

This clone was observed a handful of times. The V gene is TRBV19, the J gene TRBJ1-1; a weak D match, TRBD1 (6 bases). Trimming removed 2 bases from V and 1 base from J, with 11 bases in between. This CDR3 has 15 amino acids. The germline gives CDR1 LNHDA, CDR2 SQIVND (reference sequence). The CDR3 DNA reads as TGTGCCAGTAGTATATCGACAGGAGCGAACACTGAAGCTTTCTTT. This codes for CASSISTGANTEAFF.

The chain uses TRBV6-5 and TRBJ2-5; D gene uncertain. TRBJ2-7 explains the end of the DNA better; the J call may be wrong. This CDR3 contains 12 residues. CDR1 is MNHEY, CDR2 SVGAGI, per germline. CDR3: CASSSGSYEQYF. The CDR3 nucleotides are TGTGCCAGCAGTTCGGGTTCCTACGAGCAGTACTTC.

This clone was counted a few times. Its ends do not fully match the called genes, so a read error is possible. The V and J genes are TRBV7-9 and TRBJ2-5, with D tentatively TRBD1 (6 bases). The end of the DNA is better explained by TRBJ2-7, so the J call may be wrong. Germline CDR1 SEHNR, CDR2 FQNEAQ (reference sequence). This CDR3 has 18 amino acids. The DNA for the CDR3 is TGTTCCAGCAGCTTAGCGCTCGGGCTTGAACAGGGCTCCTACGAGCAGTACTTC. This gives the protein CSSSLALGLEQGSYEQYF.